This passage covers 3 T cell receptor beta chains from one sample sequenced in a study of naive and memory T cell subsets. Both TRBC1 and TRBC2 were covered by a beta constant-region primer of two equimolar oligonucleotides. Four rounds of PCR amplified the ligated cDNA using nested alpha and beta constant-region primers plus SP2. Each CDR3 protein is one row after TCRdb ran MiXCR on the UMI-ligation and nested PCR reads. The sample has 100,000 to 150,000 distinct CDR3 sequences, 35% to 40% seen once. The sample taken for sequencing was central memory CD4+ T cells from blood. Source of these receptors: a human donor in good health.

The CDR3 sequence: CASSAGQGFTDTQYF. The CDR3 DNA reads as TGTGCCAGCAGCGCGGGACAGGGGTTTACAGATACGCAGTATTTT. This chain joins TRBV9 and TRBJ2-3; TRBD1 aligns across 10 bases. J lost 3 bases, V lost 3 bases, and 4 bases had no gene match. Germline values: CDR1 SGDLS, CDR2 YYNGEE. The CDR3 is made up of 15 amino acids.

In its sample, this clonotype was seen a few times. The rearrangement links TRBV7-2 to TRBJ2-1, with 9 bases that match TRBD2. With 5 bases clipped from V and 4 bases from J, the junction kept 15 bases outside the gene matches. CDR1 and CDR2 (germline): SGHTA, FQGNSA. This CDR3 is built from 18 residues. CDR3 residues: CASSRNTGGAGGYNEQFF. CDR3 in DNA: TGTGCCAGCAGCCGAAATACGGGGGGCGCGGGAGGGTACAATGAGCAGTTCTTC.

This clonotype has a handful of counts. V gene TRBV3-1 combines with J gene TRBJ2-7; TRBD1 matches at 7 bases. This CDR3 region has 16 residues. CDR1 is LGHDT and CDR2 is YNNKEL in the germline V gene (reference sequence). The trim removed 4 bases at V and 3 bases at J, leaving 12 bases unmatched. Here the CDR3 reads CASSLRTGLDLYEQYF. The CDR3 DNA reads TGTGCCAGCAGCCTAAGGACAGGTTTGGATCTCTACGAGCAGTACTTC.